Described below is a single TCR beta chain sequence and its context. TCRdb keeps only in-frame clones here, not all; method: immunoSEQ multiplex PCR. The sample lists 70,000 or so clones; 85% were seen once. The V segment lost 5 bases and the J segment 7 bases; nucleotides outside the gene matches: 7. In germline, CDR1 is MNHEY, CDR2 SMNVEV (reference sequence). The CDR3 is made up of 14 amino acids. The sample comes from a study of blood T cell repertoires in COVID-19. Study overall: Whether acute or convalescent, the COVID-19 samples came from the United States, Italy and Spain.

Sequencing input: peripheral blood. The clonotype was recovered from a man older than 75 with acute or convalescent COVID-19. The chain is built from TRBV27 and TRBJ1-5; TRBD1 matches at 8 bases. This CDR3 reads CASSADRARQPQHF. The CDR3 region has the DNA TGTGCCAGCAGTGCGGACAGGGCAAGGCAGCCCCAGCATTTT.